This TCR beta chain was documented in a study of cytomegalovirus exposure and HLA in healthy donors. This CDR3 region has 13 residues. V was pared by 2 bases and J by 2 bases, with 6 bases between. Germline V gene sequence: CDR1 MDHEN, CDR2 SYDVKM. Measured with immunoSEQ multiplex PCR; TCRdb has only the in-frame clones, and not every one. Of about 360,000 clones in the sample, 86% are singletons; the top ten hold about 0.8%. The receptor's source is a woman aged 18-29 years in good health and CMV-seronegative. The genes are TRBV28 and TRBJ2-5, with unresolved D. The source material was PBMCs. CDR3 region: CASSLPNQETQYF. The DNA of the CDR3 is TGTGCCAGCAGTTTACCTAATCAAGAGACCCAGTACTTC.